This T cell receptor beta chain derives from a study of naive and memory T cell subsets. Alpha and beta libraries were amplified separately from the second PCR onward. Two oligonucleotides, mixed equimolar, formed the beta constant-region primer covering TRBC1 and TRBC2. Via MiXCR, TCRdb re-called the UMI-ligation and nested PCR reads, giving one row per CDR3 protein. The sample carries approximately 21,000 distinct CDR3 sequences, 11% recorded once. Germline-derived CDR1 and CDR2 are SGDLS and YYNGEE. CDR3 length equals 16 residues. The trim removed 3 bases at V and 6 bases at J, leaving 11 bases unmatched.

This chain links TRBV9 with TRBJ1-2, with 10 bases matching TRBD1. The sample consisted of central memory CD8+ T cells from blood. This receptor was identified in a human donor in good health. This chain's CDR3 is CASSETGGRGSDGYTF. CDR3 DNA sequence: TGTGCCAGCAGCGAGACAGGGGGCCGAGGGTCCGATGGCTACACCTTC.